Listed here is a single T cell receptor (beta chain). Sequenced by immunoSEQ multiplex PCR; TCRdb stores in-frame clones only, minus some. The profile shows under 200,000 clones, 75% to 95% of them singletons. The record originates from a study of cytomegalovirus exposure and HLA in healthy donors. V was pared by 2 bases and J by 5 bases, with 12 bases between. Germline CDR1 reads SQVTM; CDR2 reads ANQGSEA. The CDR3 loop spans 13 amino acids. The chain has TRBV29-1 and TRBJ1-2; weak D call: TRBD1 (5 bases). This clonotype originated in a woman under 30 in good health and CMV-seropositive. Input material: PBMCs. The CDR3 nucleotides read TGCAGCGTTGAACTCGACAGTCCGTATGGCTACACCTTC. Translation: CSVELDSPYGYTF.